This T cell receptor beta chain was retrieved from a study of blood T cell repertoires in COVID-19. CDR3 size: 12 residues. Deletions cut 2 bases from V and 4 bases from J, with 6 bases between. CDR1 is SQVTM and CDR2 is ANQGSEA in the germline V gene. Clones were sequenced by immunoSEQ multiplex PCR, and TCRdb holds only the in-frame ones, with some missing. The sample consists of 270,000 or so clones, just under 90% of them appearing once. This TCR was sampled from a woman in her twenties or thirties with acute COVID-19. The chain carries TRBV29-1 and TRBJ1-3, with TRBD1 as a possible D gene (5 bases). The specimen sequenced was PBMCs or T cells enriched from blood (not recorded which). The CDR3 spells CSVEQGGNTIYF. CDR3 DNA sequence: TGCAGCGTTGAACAGGGCGGAAACACCATATATTTT.